These 28 T cell receptor beta chains came from one sample sequenced in a study of blood T cell repertoires in COVID-19. The data were produced by immunoSEQ multiplex PCR, yet TCRdb's version contains in-frame clones alone and is incomplete. This sample yields 200,000 to 250,000 clones, of which about 84% are seen a single time; 6.5% to 9% belongs to the top ten. Specimen: PBMCs or T cells enriched from blood (not recorded which). Receptors originate from a woman aged 40 to 50 with acute COVID-19.

This clone occurred many times. V and J are TRBV6-1 and TRBJ2-1; a possible D gene is TRBD2 (7 bases). The CDR3 loop spans 15 amino acids. CDR1 and CDR2 (germline): MNHNS, SASEGT. V lost 0 bases, J lost 9 bases, and 15 bases lay in between. This CDR3 reads CASSEADSGGSEQFF. The CDR3 DNA reads as TGTGCCAGCAGTGAAGCTGACTCGGGGGGCTCTGAGCAGTTCTTC.

This clone appeared a few times. This rearrangement joins TRBV5-1 to TRBJ1-3; 11 bases map to TRBD1. V lost 4 bases and J lost 4; bases outside the gene matches: 7. The CDR3 is 16 amino acids. Germline V CDR1 and CDR2: SGHRS, YFSETQ. CDR3 sequence: CASSQTDRGPGNTIYF. DNA for the CDR3: TGCGCCAGCAGCCAGACGGACAGGGGGCCCGGAAACACCATATATTTT.

The chain employs TRBV4-3 and TRBJ1-3; 10 bases align to TRBD1. Trimming took 1 base from V and 5 from J; bases not matched to a gene: 2. The CDR3 consists of 15 residues. Germline V lookup: CDR1 LGHNA, CDR2 YSLEER. The CDR3 sequence is CASSQGDRGRNTIYF. CDR3 bases: TGCGCCAGCAGCCAAGGGGACAGGGGTAGAAACACCATATATTTT.

Notes on this clone: A much larger clone sits a single nucleotide away, making a read error possible. The V call is TRBV9, the J call TRBJ1-2; possibly TRBD1 for D (6 bases). CDR1 SGDLS and CDR2 YYNGEE come from the germline V gene. The CDR3 sequence is 13 residues long. V lost 3 bases, J lost 0 bases, and 6 bases lay in between. The CDR3: CASSGTANYGYTF. As DNA, the CDR3 is TGTGCCAGCAGCGGGACAGCTAACTATGGCTACACCTTC.

J is TRBJ1-1 and V is TRBV5-1; TRBD1 is a possible D gene (5 bases). The germline gives CDR1 SGHRS, CDR2 YFSETQ. CDR3 length: 16 amino acids. Trimming removed 0 bases at V and 5 bases at J, with 17 bases between. CDR3 sequence reads: CASSLDGGVLITEAFF. The CDR3 DNA reads as TGCGCCAGCAGCTTGGACGGGGGGGTACTTATAACTGAAGCTTTCTTT.

CDR3 coding DNA: TGCGCCAGCAGGACTAGCGGGGAATACAATGAGCAGTTCTTC. Protein: CASRTSGEYNEQFF. The rearrangement uses TRBV5-1 and TRBJ2-1, with 11 bases aligning to TRBD2. The V gene end was trimmed by 5 bases and the J gene end by 4 bases; junction bases not matched to a gene: 2. CDR3 length equals 14 residues. CDR1 is SGHRS and CDR2 is YFSETQ in the germline V gene.

V usage is TRBV28 and J usage is TRBJ1-4; D possibly corresponds to TRBD1 (6 bases). This CDR3 is built from 15 residues. Trimming took 5 bases from V and 3 from J, leaving 13 bases between them. Germline CDR1 MDHEN, CDR2 SYDVKM. Here the CDR3 reads CASSLPAGANEKLFF. For the CDR3, the DNA is TGTGCCAGCAGTCTCCCGGCAGGGGCTAATGAAAAACTGTTTTTT.

The V and J genes are TRBV28 and TRBJ1-5; weak D call: TRBD1 (5 bases). The CDR3 consists of 14 residues. Germline CDR1 reads MDHEN; CDR2 reads SYDVKM. V lost 6 bases and J lost 7, with 16 bases in between. This CDR3 is CASRYPGGNQPQHF. The CDR3 coding sequence is TGTGCCAGCAGGTACCCCGGGGGGAACCAGCCCCAGCATTTT.

This chain connects TRBV5-4 to TRBJ2-3; D may be TRBD2 (6 bases). This CDR3 has 12 residues. The germline gives CDR1 SGHNT, CDR2 YYREEE (reference sequence). Trimming took 1 base from V and 8 from J, leaving 8 bases between them. In DNA form, the CDR3 reads TGTGCCAGCAGCTTGAGGGGAGGTACGCAGTATTTT. Translating gives CASSLRGGTQYF.

The V and J genes are TRBV7-3 and TRBJ2-5; weak D call: TRBD2 (6 bases). This CDR3 region has 13 residues. V gave up 2 bases and J gave up 8 bases, with 12 bases separating them. Per germline, CDR1 SGHTA and CDR2 FQGTGA. The CDR3 spells CASSLLVGGTQYF. CDR3 DNA sequence: TGTGCCAGCAGCTTATTAGTCGGGGGAACCCAGTACTTC. Full variable domain (remainder filled in from reference TRBV7-3 and TRBJ2-5): GAGVSQTPSNKVTEKGKYVELRCDPISGHTALYWYRQSLGQGPEFLIYFQGTGAADDSGLPNDRFFAVRPEGSVSTLKIQRTERGDSAVYLCASSLLVGGTQYFGPGTRLLVL.

The chain has TRBV5-1 and TRBJ1-6; TRBD1 matches 7 bases. V shed 1 base and J 7 bases; nucleotides not matched to a gene: 5. The CDR3 extends over 15 amino acids. Germline V gene data show CDR1 as SGHRS and CDR2 as YFSETQ. The CDR3, as DNA: TGCGCCAGCAGCTTGCCGACAGGGCGAAATTCACCCCTCCACTTT. Encoded protein: CASSLPTGRNSPLHF.

The J gene is TRBJ2-1, the V gene TRBV30; D might be TRBD2 (5 bases). V lost 3 bases, J lost 9 bases, and 18 bases lay in between. Germline V CDR1 and CDR2: GTSNPN, SVGIG (reference sequence). The CDR3 runs 14 residues. CDR3 sequence: CAWSSGNRVTEQFF. Written as DNA, the CDR3 is TGTGCCTGGAGCTCCGGGAATAGAGTGACTGAGCAGTTCTTC. The whole variable domain, filled in from reference TRBV30 and TRBJ2-1, reads SQTIHQWPATLVQPVGSPLSLECTVEGTSNPNLYWYRQAAGRGLQLLFYSVGIGQISSEVPQNLSASRPQDRQFILSSKKLLLSDSGFYLCAWSSGNRVTEQFFGPGTRLTVL.

The rearrangement uses TRBV9 and TRBJ1-2, with D possibly TRBD1 on 6 matching bases. CDR1 and CDR2 from the germline V gene are SGDLS and YYNGEE. V gave up 0 bases and J gave up 4 bases, with 16 bases separating them. CDR3 length: 16 residues. The DNA for the CDR3 is TGTGCCAGCAGCGTAGCTCTACAGGGTCCCAGCTATGGCTACACCTTC. It yields the protein CASSVALQGPSYGYTF.

V usage is TRBV28 and J usage is TRBJ1-1; D is uncertain. Looked up from germline, CDR1 is MDHEN and CDR2 is SYDVKM. CDR3 length: 14 amino acids. V lost 2 bases and J 1 base, leaving 8 bases between the germline ends. The CDR3 region is CASSLGQQNTEAFF. For the CDR3, the DNA is TGTGCCAGCAGTTTAGGGCAGCAGAACACTGAAGCTTTCTTT.

This rearrangement joins TRBV14 to TRBJ2-5, with unresolved D. The CDR3 has 13 residues. Trimming removed 2 bases at V and 5 bases at J, with 9 bases between. Germline-derived CDR1 and CDR2 are SGHDN and FVKESK. As DNA, the CDR3 is TGTGCCAGCAGCCAACTTTCAGTGGAGACCCAGTACTTC. As protein: CASSQLSVETQYF.

This clone appeared a single time. The chain joins TRBV19 to TRBJ2-1; possible D gene TRBD2, 6 bases. Trimming took off 6 bases at V and 5 bases at J, with 17 bases between the two ends. The CDR3 length is 15 residues. CDR1 is LNHDA, CDR2 SQIVND, per germline (reference sequence). The CDR3 DNA is TGTGCCAGTAGGAGACTAGTTATTGAGGACAATGAGCAGTTCTTC. Translation gives CASRRLVIEDNEQFF. Full variable domain (outside the CDR3, taken from reference TRBV19 and TRBJ2-1): DGGITQSPKYLFRKEGQNVTLSCEQNLNHDAMYWYRQDPGQGLRLIYYSQIVNDFQKGDIAEGYSVSREKKESFPLTVTSAQKNPTAFYLCASRRLVIEDNEQFFGPGTRLTVL.

This clone was found a few times. The chain uses TRBV2 and TRBJ1-1; D may be TRBD1 (6 bases). The germline V gene encodes CDR1 SNHLY and CDR2 FYNNEI. The CDR3 totals 11 residues. V lost 8 bases and J 8 bases, leaving 12 bases between the germline ends. The CDR3, as DNA: TGTGCCAGCGAATTTGGACAGGAAGCTTTCTTT. Translation: CASEFGQEAFF.

This rearrangement joins TRBV7-2 to TRBJ2-5, with 10 bases aligning to TRBD1. This CDR3 is 14 amino acids long. Germline CDR1 SGHTA, CDR2 FQGNSA. The ends lost 5 bases at V and 5 bases at J; junction bases unmatched: 5. For the CDR3, the DNA is TGTGCCAGCAGCGCCGACAGGGGGCCTGAGACCCAGTACTTC. Amino acid sequence: CASSADRGPETQYF.

In its sample, this clone was seen once. The chain combines TRBV7-8 with TRBJ1-1, with D hard to call. The germline V gene has CDR1 SGHVS and CDR2 FQNEAQ. This CDR3 is 15 amino acids long. Trimming took off 3 bases at V and 4 bases at J, with 15 bases between the two ends. DNA of the CDR3: TGTGCCAGCAGCTTGATCGGGGAGGTTGTCACTGAAGCTTTCTTT. Translating it yields CASSLIGEVVTEAFF.

This clone showed up just once. The chain uses TRBV11-3 and TRBJ2-5, with 9 bases lining up with TRBD1. Per the germline V gene, CDR1 is SGHNT and CDR2 is YENEEA. This CDR3 is built from 15 residues. V lost 5 bases, J lost 4 bases, and 8 bases stayed unmatched. CDR3 region: CASSPGQGLRETQYF. CDR3 bases: TGTGCCAGCAGCCCGGGACAGGGTCTGCGAGAGACCCAGTACTTC.

This sequence joins TRBV10-2 and TRBJ2-7; possible D gene TRBD1, 6 bases. Germline CDR1 WSHSY, CDR2 SAAADI. The V end was cut by 6 bases, the J end by 0 bases, with 18 bases between. This CDR3 is 16 amino acids long. CDR3 region: CASSDFRGSSSYEQYF. As DNA, the CDR3 is TGCGCCAGCAGCGACTTTAGGGGGAGCAGCTCCTACGAGCAGTACTTC.

The chain recombines TRBV5-4 with TRBJ1-4; 9 bases fit TRBD1. With V trimmed by 4 bases and J by 8 bases, 6 bases remained unmatched. The CDR3 is 14 amino acids. Germline lookup yields CDR1 SGHNT and CDR2 YYREEE (reference sequence). In DNA form, the CDR3 reads TGTGCCAGCAGCCTGCGGGACAGGGCGGAAAAACTGTTTTTT. Its protein is CASSLRDRAEKLFF.

In DNA, the CDR3 is TGCAGCGGGGGTTCGGCCGGGGAGGGCTACACCTTC. Protein: CSGGSAGEGYTF. The genes are TRBV29-1 and TRBJ1-2; D ambiguous. V shed 7 bases and J shed 8 bases, with 17 bases lying between them. Germline CDR1 reads SQVTM; CDR2 reads ANQGSEA. This CDR3 region has 12 residues.

This clone was found a few times. The chain links TRBV7-2 to TRBJ2-4; 16 bases are shared with TRBD2. The ends lost 3 bases at V and 0 bases at J; junction bases unmatched: 2. Germline lookup yields CDR1 SGHTA and CDR2 FQGNSA. The CDR3 has 18 amino acids. The CDR3 loop is CASSLGLAGGIAKNIQYF. The CDR3 DNA reads TGTGCCAGCAGCTTGGGACTAGCGGGAGGGATAGCCAAAAACATTCAGTACTTC. Based on the CDR3 plus reference TRBV7-2 and TRBJ2-4, the full variable domain is GAGVSQSPSNKVTEKGKDVELRCDPISGHTALYWYRQSLGQGLEFLIYFQGNSAPDKSGLPSDRFSAERTGGSVSTLTIQRTQQEDSAVYLCASSLGLAGGIAKNIQYFGAGTRLSVL.

This chain uses TRBV5-1 with TRBJ1-1; TRBD1 matches 8 bases. The CDR3 consists of 15 residues. CDR1 is SGHRS, CDR2 YFSETQ, per germline. The trim removed 2 bases at V and 5 bases at J, leaving 8 bases unmatched. CDR3 in amino acids: CASSFQGAVRTEAFF. CDR3 DNA sequence: TGCGCCAGCAGCTTCCAGGGGGCGGTAAGGACTGAAGCTTTCTTT.

The V call is TRBV10-1, the J call TRBJ1-6, with TRBD1 matching 7 bases. Germline CDR1 is WNHNN and CDR2 is SYGVQD (reference sequence). The CDR3 length is 18 residues. With V trimmed by 3 bases and J by 8 bases, 16 bases remained unmatched. CDR3 protein: CASSDSGTEGAGHSPLHF. The CDR3 region has the DNA TGCGCCAGCAGTGATTCCGGGACAGAGGGCGCCGGTCATTCACCCCTCCACTTT.

The table lists this clone with a count of one. This sample also contains other DNA sequences that code for the same CDR3. This chain joins TRBV6-1 and TRBJ1-5, with a possible D match to TRBD1 (5 bases). The CDR3 contains 14 residues. The germline V gene has CDR1 MNHNS and CDR2 SASEGT. With 1 base removed from V and 2 bases from J, the gap between germline ends came to 6 bases. CDR3 in DNA: TGTGCCAGCAGTGAAGGGGGGGGCAATCAGCCCCAGCATTTT. This gives the protein CASSEGGGNQPQHF.

Concerning this clone itself: Within the sample, other DNA sequences also encode this same CDR3. This chain connects TRBV29-1 to TRBJ1-5; possible D gene TRBD1, 5 bases. From germline, CDR1 is SQVTM and CDR2 ANQGSEA. The CDR3 has 13 amino acids. The V and J ends lost 0 bases and 7 bases respectively, with 10 bases between them. Here the CDR3 reads CSVEDQGGQPQHF. For the CDR3, the DNA is TGCAGCGTTGAAGATCAGGGTGGCCAGCCCCAGCATTTT.